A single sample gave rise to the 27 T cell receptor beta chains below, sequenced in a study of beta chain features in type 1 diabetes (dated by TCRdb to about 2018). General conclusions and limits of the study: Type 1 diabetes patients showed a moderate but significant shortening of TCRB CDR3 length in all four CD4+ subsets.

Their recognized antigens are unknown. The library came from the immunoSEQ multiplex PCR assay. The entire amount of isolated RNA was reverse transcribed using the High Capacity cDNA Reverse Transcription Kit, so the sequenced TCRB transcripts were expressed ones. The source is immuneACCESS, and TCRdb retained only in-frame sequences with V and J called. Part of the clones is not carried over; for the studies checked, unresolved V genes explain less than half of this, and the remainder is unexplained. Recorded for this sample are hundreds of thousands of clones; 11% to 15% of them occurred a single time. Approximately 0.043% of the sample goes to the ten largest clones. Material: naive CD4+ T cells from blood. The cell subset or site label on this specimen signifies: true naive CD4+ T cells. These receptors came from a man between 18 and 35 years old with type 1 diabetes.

CDR3 bases: TGTGCCAGCAGCTTGGTACTCGAGCGATCCAATGAGCAGTTCTTC. Its translation: CASSLVLERSNEQFF. V gene TRBV5-5 combines with J gene TRBJ2-1; no clear D gene. CDR1 SGHKS and CDR2 YYEKEE come from the germline V gene (reference sequence). This CDR3 has 15 residues. The V end was cut by 0 bases, the J end by 6 bases, with 13 bases between.

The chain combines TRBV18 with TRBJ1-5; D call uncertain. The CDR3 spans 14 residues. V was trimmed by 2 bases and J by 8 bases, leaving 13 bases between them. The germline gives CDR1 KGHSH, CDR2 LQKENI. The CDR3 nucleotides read TGTGCCAGCTCACCATTCCCAGCCGGAGAGCCCCAGCATTTT. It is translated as CASSPFPAGEPQHF.

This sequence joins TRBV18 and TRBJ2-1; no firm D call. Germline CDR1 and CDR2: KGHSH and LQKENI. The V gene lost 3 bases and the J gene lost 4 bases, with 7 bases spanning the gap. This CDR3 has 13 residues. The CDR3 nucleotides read TGTGCCAGCTCACCTTCAGAATACAATGAGCAGTTCTTC. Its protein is CASSPSEYNEQFF.

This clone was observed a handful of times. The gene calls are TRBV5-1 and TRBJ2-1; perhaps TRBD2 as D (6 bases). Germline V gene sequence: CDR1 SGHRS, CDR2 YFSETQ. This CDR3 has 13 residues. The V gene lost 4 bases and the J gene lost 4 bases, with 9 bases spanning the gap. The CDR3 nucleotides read TGCGCCAGCAGCCCAGGGACTTACAATGAGCAGTTCTTC. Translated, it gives CASSPGTYNEQFF.

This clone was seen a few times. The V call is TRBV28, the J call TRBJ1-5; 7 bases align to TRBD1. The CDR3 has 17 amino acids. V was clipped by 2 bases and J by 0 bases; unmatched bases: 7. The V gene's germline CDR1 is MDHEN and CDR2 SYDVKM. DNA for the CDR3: TGTGCCAGCAGTTTACCTTCCGGGACAGATAGCAATCAGCCCCAGCATTTT. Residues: CASSLPSGTDSNQPQHF.

CDR3 protein: CAWSALGTVNTEAFF. DNA of the CDR3: TGTGCCTGGAGTGCTCTAGGGACGGTAAACACTGAAGCTTTCTTT. The chain couples TRBV30 to TRBJ1-1; the D gene is possibly TRBD1 (5 bases). The CDR3 is made up of 15 amino acids. V gave up 1 base and J gave up 2 bases, with 14 bases separating them. The germline CDR1 and CDR2 sequences are GTSNPN and SVGIG (reference sequence).

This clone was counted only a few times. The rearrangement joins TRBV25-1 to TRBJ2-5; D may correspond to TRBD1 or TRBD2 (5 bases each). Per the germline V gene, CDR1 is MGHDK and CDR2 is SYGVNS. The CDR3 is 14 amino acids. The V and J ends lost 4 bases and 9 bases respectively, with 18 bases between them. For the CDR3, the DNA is TGTGCCAGCAGTGTCGGGGCCCCTCTGGGGGCCCAGTACTTC. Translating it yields CASSVGAPLGAQYF.

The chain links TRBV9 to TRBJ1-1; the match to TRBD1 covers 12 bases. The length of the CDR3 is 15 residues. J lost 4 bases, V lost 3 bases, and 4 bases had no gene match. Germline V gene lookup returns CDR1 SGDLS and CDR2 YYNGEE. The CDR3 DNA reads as TGTGCCAGCAGCGCGGGACAGGGGGCATCCACTGAAGCTTTCTTT. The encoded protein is CASSAGQGASTEAFF.

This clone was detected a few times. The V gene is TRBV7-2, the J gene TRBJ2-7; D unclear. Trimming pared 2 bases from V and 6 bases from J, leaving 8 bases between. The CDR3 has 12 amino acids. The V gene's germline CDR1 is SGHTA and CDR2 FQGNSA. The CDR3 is CASSLNGGEQYF. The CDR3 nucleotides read TGTGCCAGCAGCTTAAACGGCGGCGAGCAGTACTTC.

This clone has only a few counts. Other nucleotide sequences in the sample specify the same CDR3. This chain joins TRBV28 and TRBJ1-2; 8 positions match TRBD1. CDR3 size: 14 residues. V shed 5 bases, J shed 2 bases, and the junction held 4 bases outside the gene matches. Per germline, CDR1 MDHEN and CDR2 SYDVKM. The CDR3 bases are TGTGCCAGCAGTCCTGGACAGGGAAACTATGGCTACACCTTC. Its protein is CASSPGQGNYGYTF.

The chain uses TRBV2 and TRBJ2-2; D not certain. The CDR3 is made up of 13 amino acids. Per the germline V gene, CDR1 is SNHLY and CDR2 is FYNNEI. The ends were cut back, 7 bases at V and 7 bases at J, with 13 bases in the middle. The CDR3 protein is CASTQRVDGELFF. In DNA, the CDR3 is TGTGCCAGCACACAGCGAGTTGACGGGGAGCTGTTTTTT.

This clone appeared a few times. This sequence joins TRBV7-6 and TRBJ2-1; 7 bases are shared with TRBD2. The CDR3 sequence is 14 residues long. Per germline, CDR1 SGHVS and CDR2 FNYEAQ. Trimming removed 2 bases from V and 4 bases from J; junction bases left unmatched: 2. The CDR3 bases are TGTGCCAGCAGCTTAAGCGGGAATTACAATGAGCAGTTCTTC. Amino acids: CASSLSGNYNEQFF.

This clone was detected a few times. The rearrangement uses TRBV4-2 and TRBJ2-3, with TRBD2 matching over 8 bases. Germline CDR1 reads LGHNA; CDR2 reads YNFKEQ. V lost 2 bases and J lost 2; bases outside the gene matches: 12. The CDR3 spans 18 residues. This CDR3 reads CASSQLPAGDIDTDTQYF. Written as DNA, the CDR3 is TGTGCCAGCAGCCAACTCCCAGCGGGAGATATTGACACAGATACGCAGTATTTT.

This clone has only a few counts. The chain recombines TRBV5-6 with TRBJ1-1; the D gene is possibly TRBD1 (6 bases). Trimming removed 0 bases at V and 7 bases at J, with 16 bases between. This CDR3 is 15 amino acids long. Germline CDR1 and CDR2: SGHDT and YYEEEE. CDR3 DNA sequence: TGTGCCAGCAGCTTGGTGTCGGTGAGGGACAATGAAGCTTTCTTT. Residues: CASSLVSVRDNEAFF.

As DNA, the CDR3 is TGTGCCAGCAGTGTGGACGGCACCTACGAGCAGTACTTC. Translated, it gives CASSVDGTYEQYF. This chain uses TRBV6-5 with TRBJ2-7, with no clear D. V gave up 5 bases and J gave up 2 bases, with 10 bases separating them. CDR3 length: 13 amino acids. The V gene's germline CDR1 is MNHEY and CDR2 SVGAGI.

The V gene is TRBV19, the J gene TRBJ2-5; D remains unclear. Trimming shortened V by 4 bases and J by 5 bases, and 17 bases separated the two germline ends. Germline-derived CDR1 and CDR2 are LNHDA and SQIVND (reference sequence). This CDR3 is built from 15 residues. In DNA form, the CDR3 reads TGTGCCAGTAGTACCTTACATTCCCGGCTGGAGACCCAGTACTTC. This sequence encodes CASSTLHSRLETQYF.

The chain's CDR3 is CASSSLTGPNEQYF. The CDR3 DNA is TGCGCCAGCAGCTCTTTAACAGGTCCCAACGAGCAGTACTTC. V is TRBV5-1 and J is TRBJ2-7; possible D gene TRBD1, 5 bases. The CDR3 length is 14 residues. Trimming pared 3 bases from V and 5 bases from J, leaving 15 bases between. From germline, CDR1 is SGHRS and CDR2 YFSETQ.

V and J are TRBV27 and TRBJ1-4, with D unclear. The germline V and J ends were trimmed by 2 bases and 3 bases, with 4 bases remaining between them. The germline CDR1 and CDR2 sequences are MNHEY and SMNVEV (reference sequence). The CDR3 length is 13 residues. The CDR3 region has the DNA TGTGCCAGCAGTTTAGTGCCTAATGAAAAACTGTTTTTT. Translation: CASSLVPNEKLFF.

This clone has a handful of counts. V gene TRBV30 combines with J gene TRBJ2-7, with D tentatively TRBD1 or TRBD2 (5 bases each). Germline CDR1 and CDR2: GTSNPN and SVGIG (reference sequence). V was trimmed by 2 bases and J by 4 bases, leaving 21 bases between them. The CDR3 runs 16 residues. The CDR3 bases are TGTGCCTGGAGTTCCTTGGACTCGACAGTGGGATACGAGCAGTACTTC. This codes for CAWSSLDSTVGYEQYF.

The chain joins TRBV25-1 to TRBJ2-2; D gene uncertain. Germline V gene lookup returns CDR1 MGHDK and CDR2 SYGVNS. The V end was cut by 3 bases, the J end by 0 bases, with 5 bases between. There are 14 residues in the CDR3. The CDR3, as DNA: TGTGCCAGCAGTGACCAGACGAACACCGGGGAGCTGTTTTTT. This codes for CASSDQTNTGELFF. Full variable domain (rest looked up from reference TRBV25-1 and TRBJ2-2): EADIYQTPRYLVIGTGKKITLECSQTMGHDKMYWYQQDPGMELHLIHYSYGVNSTEKGDLSSESTVSRIRTEHFPLTLESARPSHTSQYLCASSDQTNTGELFFGEGSRLTVL.

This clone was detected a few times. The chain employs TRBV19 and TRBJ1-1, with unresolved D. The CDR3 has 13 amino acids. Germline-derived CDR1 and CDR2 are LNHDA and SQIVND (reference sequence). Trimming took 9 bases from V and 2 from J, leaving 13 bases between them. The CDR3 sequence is CASDAGANTEAFF. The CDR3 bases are TGTGCCAGCGATGCAGGTGCCAACACTGAAGCTTTCTTT.

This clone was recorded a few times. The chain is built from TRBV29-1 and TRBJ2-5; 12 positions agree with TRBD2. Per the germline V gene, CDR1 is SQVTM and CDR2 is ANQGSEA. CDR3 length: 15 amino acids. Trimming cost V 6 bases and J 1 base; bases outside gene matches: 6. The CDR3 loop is CSVQTSGSSQETQYF. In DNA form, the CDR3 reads TGCAGCGTCCAGACTAGCGGGAGTTCCCAAGAGACCCAGTACTTC. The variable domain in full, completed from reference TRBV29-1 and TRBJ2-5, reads SAVISQKPSRDICQRGTSLTIQCQVDSQVTMMFWYRQQPGQSLTLIATANQGSEATYESGFVIDKFPISRPNLTFSTLTVSNMSPEDSSIYLCSVQTSGSSQETQYFGPGTRLLVL.

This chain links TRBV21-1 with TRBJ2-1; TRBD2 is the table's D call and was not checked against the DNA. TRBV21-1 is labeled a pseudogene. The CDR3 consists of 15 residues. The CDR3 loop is CASSKTERYYNEQFF. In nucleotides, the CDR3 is TGTGCCAGCAGCAAAACCGAGCGGTACTACAATGAGCAGTTCTTC.

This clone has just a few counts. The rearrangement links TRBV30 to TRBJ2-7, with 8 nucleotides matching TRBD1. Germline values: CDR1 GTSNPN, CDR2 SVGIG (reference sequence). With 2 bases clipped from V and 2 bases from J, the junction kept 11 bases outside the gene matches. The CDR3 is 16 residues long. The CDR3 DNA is TGTGCCTGGAGTCCTGTTCCGGGACAGGCCACCTACGAGCAGTACTTC. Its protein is CAWSPVPGQATYEQYF.

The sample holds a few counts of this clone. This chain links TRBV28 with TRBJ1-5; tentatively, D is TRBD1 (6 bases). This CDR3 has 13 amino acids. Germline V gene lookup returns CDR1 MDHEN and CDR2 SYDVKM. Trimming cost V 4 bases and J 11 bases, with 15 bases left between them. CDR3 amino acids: CASSSTREGAQHF. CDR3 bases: TGTGCCAGCAGTTCAACCCGCGAGGGGGCCCAGCATTTT.

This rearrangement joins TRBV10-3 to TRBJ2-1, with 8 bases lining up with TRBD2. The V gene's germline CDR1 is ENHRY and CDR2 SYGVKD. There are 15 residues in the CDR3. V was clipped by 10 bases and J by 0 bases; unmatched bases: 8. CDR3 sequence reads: CATSLAATSYNEQFF. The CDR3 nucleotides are TGTGCCACTTCACTAGCGGCTACCTCCTACAATGAGCAGTTCTTC.

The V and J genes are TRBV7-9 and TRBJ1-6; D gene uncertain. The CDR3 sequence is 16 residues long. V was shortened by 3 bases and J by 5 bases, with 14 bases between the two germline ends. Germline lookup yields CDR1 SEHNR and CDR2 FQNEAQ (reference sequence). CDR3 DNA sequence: TGTGCCAGCAGCTTGGGAGTTTCCGTCGATAATTCACCCCTCCACTTT. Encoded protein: CASSLGVSVDNSPLHF.